The 7 T cell receptor beta chains below all came from one sample that was sequenced in a study of immune evolution from preneoplasia to lung adenocarcinoma. Assay: immunoSEQ multiplex PCR; the TCRdb copy retains only in-frame clones and omits some. The sample consists of 6,500 to 7,500 clones, over 60% of them appearing once. Sequences were obtained from FFPE invasive lung adenocarcinoma tissue. These receptor sequences come from a person in their 40s with lung adenocarcinoma.

The rearrangement uses TRBV4-3 and TRBJ2-5; D gene ambiguous. The length of the CDR3 is 17 residues. The germline V and J ends were trimmed by 0 bases and 4 bases, with 18 bases remaining between them. Germline V gene lookup returns CDR1 LGHNA and CDR2 YSLEER. CDR3 DNA: TGCGCCAGCAGCCAAGATCCCCCCCACAGAATGGGAGAGACCCAGTACTTC. This gives the protein CASSQDPPHRMGETQYF.

This clone was seen only a few times. The chain is built from TRBV29-1 and TRBJ2-7; D tentatively reads TRBD1 or TRBD2 (6 bases each). V was shortened by 6 bases and J by 5 bases, with 23 bases between the two germline ends. The CDR3 is 15 residues long. Looked up from germline, CDR1 is SQVTM and CDR2 is ANQGSEA. The CDR3 loop reads CSVQRSGGFQNEQYF. CDR3 in DNA: TGCAGCGTCCAAAGGTCCGGGGGCTTTCAGAACGAGCAGTACTTC.

This chain joins TRBV7-2 and TRBJ2-1, with 7 positions matching TRBD2. The CDR3 length is 15 residues. V was pared by 4 bases and J by 4 bases, with 7 bases of the junction left unmatched. Germline V gene lookup returns CDR1 SGHTA and CDR2 FQGNSA. The CDR3 nucleotides read TGTGCCAGCAGCTCACGGGGCGGGGGTTACAATGAGCAGTTCTTC. Its translation is CASSSRGGGYNEQFF.

The chain combines TRBV10-2 with TRBJ1-2; TRBD1 matches 10 bases. V lost 1 base to trimming and J lost 7 bases; unmatched junction nucleotides: 9. Per germline, CDR1 WSHSY and CDR2 SAAADI. The length of the CDR3 is 16 residues. The CDR3 protein is CASSEWGTGDLSGYTF. In DNA, the CDR3 is TGCGCCAGCAGTGAGTGGGGGACAGGGGATCTCAGTGGCTACACCTTC.

The rearrangement uses TRBV5-1 and TRBJ2-2; D remains ambiguous. V was cut by 3 bases and J by 5 bases, with 8 bases left in between. Germline V gene lookup returns CDR1 SGHRS and CDR2 YFSETQ. The CDR3 sequence is 13 residues long. The CDR3 sequence is CASSSLVTGELFF. The CDR3 DNA follows: TGCGCCAGCAGCTCACTGGTGACCGGGGAGCTGTTTTTT.

This clone has just a few counts. Here the CDR3 DNA reads TGTGCCAGCAGTGACTCGAATCACGGCCGAAATCAGCCCCAGCATTTT. This translates into CASSDSNHGRNQPQHF. The chain couples TRBV6-4 to TRBJ1-5; D is uncertain. In germline, CDR1 is MRHNA, CDR2 SNTAGT. V dropped 0 bases and J dropped 4 bases, with 13 bases sitting between them. CDR3 length: 16 amino acids.

The genes are TRBV7-3 and TRBJ2-2; TRBD2 might be the D (5 bases). This CDR3 is built from 15 residues. The V end lost 4 bases, the J end lost 2 bases, and 11 bases lay between the germline ends. Germline CDR1 SGHTA, CDR2 FQGTGA. The CDR3 sequence is CASSSASGNTGELFF. The CDR3 DNA reads TGTGCCAGCAGCTCCGCGAGCGGAAACACCGGGGAGCTGTTTTTT.